Below, 28 T cell receptor beta chains from the same sample are listed, as sequenced in a study of CD8+CD57+ T cells in acquired aplastic anemia. Genomic DNA constituted the template upon which TCR beta VDJ and CDR3 profiling was performed. MiXCR was run by TCRdb on the reads, yielding one entry per CDR3 protein. The table includes roughly 130,000 distinct CDR3 sequences, 48% detected once. The sequenced sample was sorted CD4+, CD8+, or CD8+CD57+ T cells (not recorded which) from PBMCs. The receptors were sampled from a human donor in good health, serving as a control.

The chain combines TRBV2 with TRBJ2-2; perhaps TRBD1 as D (5 bases). The length of the CDR3 is 11 residues. Trimming removed 8 bases from V and 4 bases from J, with 5 bases in between. Germline V gene sequence: CDR1 SNHLY, CDR2 FYNNEI. The DNA for the CDR3 is TGTGCCAGCGGGGCCACCGGGGAGCTGTTTTTT. It encodes CASGATGELFF.

This chain uses TRBV7-2 with TRBJ2-5; D is possibly TRBD1 (7 bases). The germline V gene encodes CDR1 SGHTA and CDR2 FQGNSA. The V end lost 2 bases, the J end lost 5 bases, and 15 bases lay between the germline ends. This CDR3 has 15 amino acids. CDR3 residues: CASSLRPQGRETQYF. The CDR3 coding sequence is TGTGCCAGCAGCTTAAGGCCACAGGGGAGGGAGACCCAGTACTTC. The variable domain in full, completed from reference TRBV7-2 and TRBJ2-5, reads GAGVSQSPSNKVTEKGKDVELRCDPISGHTALYWYRQSLGQGLEFLIYFQGNSAPDKSGLPSDRFSAERTGGSVSTLTIQRTQQEDSAVYLCASSLRPQGRETQYFGPGTRLLVL.

The chain combines TRBV2 with TRBJ2-1; TRBD1 matches 8 bases. The CDR3 is 12 residues long. Looked up from germline, CDR1 is SNHLY and CDR2 is FYNNEI. The trim removed 7 bases at V and 6 bases at J, leaving 2 bases unmatched. This chain's CDR3 is CASMGQVNEQFF. CDR3 in DNA: TGTGCCAGCATGGGACAGGTCAATGAGCAGTTCTTC. The variable domain in full, with the rest retrieved from reference TRBV2 and TRBJ2-1, is EPEVTQTPSHQVTQMGQEVILRCVPISNHLYFYWYRQILGQKVEFLVSFYNNEISEKSEIFDDQFSVERPDGSNFTLKIRSTKLEDSAMYFCASMGQVNEQFFGPGTRLTVL.

This clonotype was counted a few times. Since a much larger clone is just one base distant, this may be a read error. J is TRBJ1-6 and V is TRBV5-6, with 7 nucleotides matching TRBD1. Per germline, CDR1 SGHDT and CDR2 YYEEEE. This CDR3 spans 14 amino acids. V trimming: 1 base; J trimming: 10 bases; junction bases outside the gene matches: 5. The CDR3, as DNA: TGTGCCAGCAGCTTGTTCCCAGGGGGGTCACCCCTCCACTTT. Translating it yields CASSLFPGGSPLHF. Combining the CDR3 with reference TRBV5-6 and TRBJ1-6 gives the whole variable domain DAGVTQSPTHLIKTRGQQVTLRCSPKSGHDTVSWYQQALGQGPQFIFQYYEEEERQRGNFPDRFSGHQFPNYSSELNVNALLLGDSALYLCASSLFPGGSPLHFGNGTRLTVT.

The rearrangement uses TRBV2 and TRBJ2-7, with 10 bases matching TRBD1. V trimming: 4 bases; J trimming: 6 bases; junction bases outside the gene matches: 6. Germline CDR1 SNHLY, CDR2 FYNNEI. This CDR3 contains 14 residues. The CDR3 protein is CASSGWGTGAEQYF. CDR3 nucleotides: TGTGCCAGCAGTGGGTGGGGGACAGGGGCCGAGCAGTACTTC.

This clonotype was observed many times. The V gene is TRBV7-9, the J gene TRBJ2-7; possible D gene TRBD2, 6 bases. This CDR3 has 16 amino acids. V was pared by 0 bases and J by 5 bases, with 17 bases between. The germline V gene has CDR1 SEHNR and CDR2 FQNEAQ (reference sequence). CDR3 residues: CASSLALRGVGHEQYF. CDR3 in DNA: TGTGCCAGCAGCTTAGCCTTGCGGGGTGTGGGACACGAGCAGTACTTC.

The chain is built from TRBV25-1 and TRBJ1-2, with TRBD1 matching over 7 bases. This CDR3 region has 15 residues. V shed 6 bases, J shed 3 bases, and the junction held 10 bases outside the gene matches. Germline lookup yields CDR1 MGHDK and CDR2 SYGVNS. The CDR3 nucleotides read TGTGCCAGCAGCTTAGGGTCTACAGGGGACTATGGCTACACCTTC. It encodes CASSLGSTGDYGYTF.

The CDR3 is CSAIFPRWAKVDYNEQFF. CDR3 DNA: TGCAGTGCCATATTTCCTCGATGGGCCAAAGTCGATTATAATGAGCAGTTCTTC. This chain connects TRBV20-1 to TRBJ2-1, with D unresolved. Trimming took off 6 bases at V and 7 bases at J, with 31 bases between the two ends. Germline lookup yields CDR1 DFQATT and CDR2 SNEGSKA (reference sequence). The CDR3 runs to 18 residues.

The rearrangement uses TRBV15 and TRBJ1-6, with D uncertain. The V end lost 3 bases, the J end lost 1 base, and 10 bases lay between the germline ends. Germline V CDR1 and CDR2: LNHNV, YYDKDF (reference sequence). This CDR3 comprises 16 residues. The CDR3 sequence: CATSSAGRSYNSPLHF. The CDR3 DNA sequence: TGTGCCACCAGCAGTGCGGGCCGGTCCTATAATTCACCCCTCCACTTT. Full variable domain (missing parts from reference TRBV15 and TRBJ1-6): DAMVIQNPRYQVTQFGKPVTLSCSQTLNHNVMYWYQQKSSQAPKLLFHYYDKDFNNEADTPDNFQSRRPNTSFCFLDIRSPGLGDTAMYLCATSSAGRSYNSPLHFGNGTRLTVT.

This clonotype was seen many times. The V gene is TRBV6-2 or TRBV6-3, the J gene TRBJ1-5; D not resolved. The CDR3 consists of 16 residues. V was cut by 2 bases and J by 4 bases, with 15 bases left in between. Germline CDR1 and CDR2: MNHEY and SVGEGT. CDR3 protein: CASSYGRRSLNQPQHF. Here the CDR3 DNA reads TGTGCCAGCAGTTACGGTCGACGGTCCTTGAATCAGCCCCAGCATTTT.

The chain's CDR3 is CSVEVGGWGEAFF. The CDR3 DNA follows: TGCAGCGTTGAAGTAGGAGGGTGGGGTGAAGCTTTCTTT. The chain uses TRBV29-1 and TRBJ1-1; D is unresolved. CDR1 SQVTM and CDR2 ANQGSEA come from the germline V gene. Deletions cut 1 base from V and 7 bases from J, with 13 bases between. The CDR3 is 13 residues long.

The V call is TRBV5-1, the J call TRBJ2-5, with 7 bases lining up with TRBD2. After removal of 2 bases from V and 4 bases from J, the junction contained 11 bases not matched to a gene. This CDR3 spans 16 amino acids. Per the germline V gene, CDR1 is SGHRS and CDR2 is YFSETQ. The CDR3 DNA reads as TGCGCCAGCAGCTTACGACTAGCATCCTTGGGAGAGACCCAGTACTTC. This encodes CASSLRLASLGETQYF.

This clonotype occurred a few times. The chain joins TRBV24-1 to TRBJ1-2; D remains unclear. Trimming took off 4 bases at V and 7 bases at J, with 9 bases between the two ends. The germline gives CDR1 KGHDR, CDR2 SFDVKD. The CDR3 runs 12 residues. The CDR3 is CATSDEGGGYTF. The CDR3 nucleotides are TGTGCCACCAGTGACGAAGGCGGTGGCTACACCTTC.

The chain joins TRBV25-1 to TRBJ2-5, with TRBD2 identical over 8 bases. J was trimmed by 3 bases and V by 3 bases; bases with no gene match: 18. CDR3 length: 19 amino acids. Germline loops: CDR1 MGHDK, CDR2 SYGVNS. As DNA, the CDR3 is TGTGCCAGCAGTGACGGCCAGCGTCACACCGGGGGGGTAGAAGAGACCCAGTACTTC. Protein: CASSDGQRHTGGVEETQYF.

This clonotype was seen a handful of times. J is TRBJ2-7 and V is TRBV7-9; D is uncertain. Trimming pared 1 base from V and 6 bases from J, leaving 7 bases between. Germline V gene data show CDR1 as SEHNR and CDR2 as FQNEAQ (reference sequence). The CDR3 runs 12 residues. The CDR3 bases are TGTGCCAGCAGCTTAGGCCTAGGCGAGCAGTACTTC. Translated: CASSLGLGEQYF. The full variable domain, its missing parts supplied by reference TRBV7-9 and TRBJ2-7, is DTGVSQNPRHKITKRGQNVTFRCDPISEHNRLYWYRQTLGQGPEFLTYFQNEAQLEKSRLLSDRFSAERPKGSFSTLEIQRTEQGDSAMYLCASSLGLGEQYFGPGTRLTVT.

The chain joins TRBV24-1 to TRBJ2-1, with D hard to call. V lost 7 bases, J lost 4 bases, and 13 bases lay in between. The V gene's germline CDR1 is KGHDR and CDR2 SFDVKD. CDR3 length: 14 residues. Here the CDR3 reads CATSASSFYNEQFF. The CDR3 nucleotides read TGTGCCACCAGCGCCAGCAGCTTTTACAATGAGCAGTTCTTC.

This clonotype was detected only a few times. The rearrangement uses TRBV7-3 and TRBJ2-7, with 7 positions matching TRBD1. The V gene end was trimmed by 4 bases and the J gene end by 2 bases; junction bases not matched to a gene: 11. Germline assignment: CDR1 SGHTA and CDR2 FQGTGA. The CDR3 spans 16 residues. This CDR3 is CASSSPPGQTTYEQYF. The DNA for the CDR3 is TGTGCCAGCAGCTCCCCCCCGGGACAGACGACCTACGAGCAGTACTTC.

The V and J genes are TRBV2 and TRBJ1-1; a possible D gene is TRBD1 (6 bases). Germline V gene lookup returns CDR1 SNHLY and CDR2 FYNNEI. V lost 5 bases, J lost 3 bases, and 13 bases lay in between. CDR3 size: 14 residues. The CDR3 sequence: CASSPTQGHTEAFF. CDR3 coding DNA: TGTGCCAGCAGTCCTACACAGGGACACACTGAAGCTTTCTTT.

This chain connects TRBV29-1 to TRBJ2-5; no reliable D call. V was pared by 6 bases and J by 3 bases, with 17 bases between. Germline assignment: CDR1 SQVTM and CDR2 ANQGSEA. The CDR3 has 14 amino acids. The CDR3 is CSVEFHPWKETQYF. CDR3 nucleotides: TGCAGCGTCGAATTTCATCCTTGGAAAGAGACCCAGTACTTC.

The count of this clonotype is one. The CDR3 spells CASSEQSGNTIYF. The CDR3, as DNA: TGTGCCAGCAGTGAACAATCTGGAAACACCATATATTTT. The chain recombines TRBV2 with TRBJ1-3; no reliable D call. Trimming took 2 bases from V and 1 from J, leaving 3 bases between them. The CDR3 length is 13 residues. Germline-derived CDR1 and CDR2 are SNHLY and FYNNEI.

This chain joins TRBV9 and TRBJ1-1; TRBD1 matches at 8 bases. Unmatched junction bases numbered 8, after V lost 0 bases and J lost 4 bases. CDR3 size: 16 residues. Germline CDR1 SGDLS, CDR2 YYNGEE. DNA of the CDR3: TGTGCCAGCAGCGTAGGAGCAGGGGGCGCGGGCACTGAAGCTTTCTTT. It yields the protein CASSVGAGGAGTEAFF. The whole variable domain, remainder taken from reference TRBV9 and TRBJ1-1, is DSGVTQTPKHLITATGQRVTLRCSPRSGDLSVYWYQQSLDQGLQFLIQYYNGEERAKGNILERFSAQQFPDLHSELNLSSLELGDSALYFCASSVGAGGAGTEAFFGQGTRLTVV.

This clonotype has ten or more counts. The chain has TRBV11-2 and TRBJ1-3; D unclear. This CDR3 is 15 amino acids long. Trimming removed 5 bases from V and 0 bases from J, with 11 bases in between. The germline V gene encodes CDR1 SGHAT and CDR2 FQNNGV. This CDR3 is CASSPRVYSGNTIYF. The DNA of the CDR3 is TGTGCCAGCAGCCCAAGGGTTTACTCTGGAAACACCATATATTTT. Variable domain in full (rest from reference TRBV11-2 and TRBJ1-3): EAGVAQSPRYKIIEKRQSVAFWCNPISGHATLYWYQQILGQGPKLLIQFQNNGVVDDSQLPKDRFSAERLKGVDSTLKIQPAKLEDSAVYLCASSPRVYSGNTIYFGEGSWLTVV.

This clonotype was found once. Here the CDR3 DNA reads TGTGCCAGCAGCGTAGGGACAGCCAACACTGAAGCTTTCTTT. Translated, it gives CASSVGTANTEAFF. This chain links TRBV9 with TRBJ1-1, with D possibly matching TRBD1 (6 bases). Trimming took off 0 bases at V and 2 bases at J, with 8 bases between the two ends. This CDR3 spans 14 amino acids. Germline CDR1 and CDR2: SGDLS and YYNGEE.

Many counts were recorded for this clonotype. The rearrangement links TRBV11-2 to TRBJ2-1, with TRBD2 as a possible D gene (8 bases). The CDR3 extends over 17 amino acids. CDR1 SGHAT and CDR2 FQNNGV come from the germline V gene. Trimming took 4 bases from V and 10 from J, leaving 26 bases between them. The CDR3 sequence: CASSSIIDGRGLEEQFF. DNA of the CDR3: TGTGCCAGCAGCTCCATTATTGACGGGAGGGGGCTTGAAGAGCAGTTCTTC.

This clonotype came up many times. The V and J genes are TRBV7-2 and TRBJ1-4, with a tentative D call TRBD1 (5 bases). The CDR3 contains 14 residues. In germline, CDR1 is SGHTA, CDR2 FQGNSA. Trimming removed 5 bases from V and 7 bases from J, with 14 bases in between. Here the CDR3 reads CASSPRDPGEKLFF. CDR3 nucleotides: TGTGCCAGCAGCCCCAGGGACCCGGGTGAAAAACTGTTTTTT.

The chain links TRBV7-9 to TRBJ1-4; D is uncertain. The germline CDR1 and CDR2 sequences are SEHNR and FQNEAQ (reference sequence). V was clipped by 1 base and J by 4 bases, with 7 bases between them. There are 14 residues in the CDR3. The CDR3 DNA is TGTGCCAGCAGCTTAGAGTCGCTTAATGAAAAACTGTTTTTT. Its protein product is CASSLESLNEKLFF.

This clonotype was seen repeatedly, ten times or more. A read error may produce the germline difference seen at one junction end. CDR3 coding DNA: TGTGCCAGCAGCCGGCCGGGACAGGGGAACAATGAAGCTTTCTTT. It specifies CASSRPGQGNNEAFF. V and J are TRBV7-2 and TRBJ1-1; 10 bases map to TRBD1. This CDR3 has 15 amino acids. The V gene's germline CDR1 is SGHTA and CDR2 FQGNSA. Variable domain in full (rest from reference TRBV7-2 and TRBJ1-1): GAGVSQSPSNKVTEKGKDVELRCDPISGHTALYWYRQSLGQGLEFLIYFQGNSAPDKSGLPSDRFSAERTGGSVSTLTIQRTQQEDSAVYLCASSRPGQGNNEAFFGQGTRLTVV.

Details on this clonotype: The DNA is left out, because the CDR3 cannot be placed on it with certainty; the CDR3 is given as TCRdb lists it. The chain combines TRBV7-2 with TRBJ2-7; the table's D call TRBD1 went unverified against the DNA. Inclusive of both ends, the CDR3 amounts to 12 amino acids. Germline CDR1 and CDR2: SGHTA and FQGNSA. The CDR3 spells CASSLVGTGTYF.